The rows below give T cell receptor beta chains drawn from one sample of a study of T cell responses to AZD1222 COVID-19 vaccine. TCRdb's copy holds only in-frame clones and misses some; the assay was immunoSEQ multiplex PCR. Among approximately 70,000 clones listed, 65% to 85% were seen once. Sequencing was performed on peripheral blood, taken on day 0 of AZD1222 vaccination. The receptor set was obtained from an adult in good health. CDR3s include the opening cysteine and the closing phenylalanine or tryptophan. The order of the fields is clone size, V gene, J gene, D gene, CDR3 protein, CDR3 DNA. D genes are given only for firm matches. Rows may omit the clone size; those that give it use once, few, many or a size class.

-	TRBV28	TRBJ2-5	-	CASPHQETQYF	TGTGCCAGCCCCCACCAAGAGACCCAGTACTTC
-	TRBV21-1	TRBJ1-1	-	CASSIPGWRTEAFF	TGTGCCAGCAGCATTCCAGGGTGGAGAACTGAAGCTTTCTTT
-	TRBV7-9	TRBJ2-7	TRBD1	CASSLGQVYEQYF	TGTGCCAGCAGCCTTGGACAGGTCTACGAGCAGTACTTC
-	TRBV4-1	TRBJ2-7	-	CASSQDTGFNYEQYF	TGCGCCAGCAGCCAAGATACGGGATTCAACTACGAGCAGTACTTC
-	TRBV2	TRBJ1-2	TRBD1	CASSENRQGTLGYTF	TGTGCCAGCAGTGAAAATCGACAGGGGACTTTGGGCTACACCTTC
-	TRBV5-4	TRBJ2-3	TRBD2	CASSLNRGGDTDTQYF	TGTGCCAGCAGCCTAAACCGGGGGGGGGACACAGATACGCAGTATTTT
-	TRBV28	TRBJ1-2	TRBD1	CASSSTGGTIYGYTF	TGTGCCAGCAGTTCAACAGGGGGCACCATTTATGGCTACACCTTC
once	TRBV2	TRBJ1-2	-	CASSAQTEYGYTF	TGTGCCAGCAGTGCACAGACGGAATATGGCTACACCTTC
-	TRBV18	TRBJ2-1	-	CASSPPIWTDSYNEQFF	TGTGCCAGCTCACCACCTATCTGGACGGACTCCTACAATGAGCAGTTCTTC
-	TRBV28	TRBJ1-2	TRBD1	CASSLPGGRGNSGYTF	TGTGCCAGCAGTTTACCAGGGGGGAGGGGGAACTCTGGCTACACCTTC
-	TRBV6-2/TRBV6-3	TRBJ1-2	-	CASSQRASRGLSYTF	TGTGCCAGCAGTCAACGAGCCTCTAGGGGGTTGAGCTACACCTTC
few	TRBV10-3	TRBJ1-1	-	CAISESRTALNTEAFF	TGTGCCATCAGTGAGTCCCGGACAGCTTTGAACACTGAAGCTTTCTTT
once	TRBV9	TRBJ2-1	-	CASSSVGKSFYNEQFF	TGTGCCAGCAGTTCAGTGGGCAAATCCTTTTACAATGAGCAGTTCTTC
-	TRBV19	TRBJ1-5	-	CASSAGQPQHF	TGTGCCAGTAGTGCAGGGCAGCCCCAGCATTTT
-	TRBV4-3	TRBJ2-1	TRBD1	CASSQSPGTGANNEQFF	TGCGCCAGCAGCCAAAGTCCCGGGACAGGGGCCAACAATGAGCAGTTCTTC
-	TRBV30	TRBJ2-1	-	CAWSPGPSDNEQFF	TGTGCCTGGAGCCCCGGGCCCTCTGACAATGAGCAGTTCTTC
-	TRBV6-5	TRBJ1-1	-	CASSYSISSNTEAFF	TGTGCCAGCAGTTACTCGATATCTTCGAACACTGAAGCTTTCTTT
-	TRBV5-6	TRBJ1-1	-	CASSLVGYRVTEAFF	TGTGCCAGCAGCTTGGTGGGTTACAGGGTGACTGAAGCTTTCTTT
-	TRBV6-5	TRBJ2-2	TRBD1	CASSYLTGGRTGELFF	TGTGCCAGCAGTTACCTTACAGGGGGTAGAACCGGGGAGCTGTTTTTT
-	TRBV6-5	TRBJ1-3	-	CASRTMTTGNTIYF	TGTGCCAGCAGGACTATGACCACTGGAAACACCATATATTTT
-	TRBV7-2	TRBJ1-1	TRBD1	CASSLGGQPAWGAFF	TGTGCCAGCAGCTTAGGGGGACAGCCCGCTTGGGGAGCTTTCTTT
-	TRBV7-2	TRBJ1-2	-	CASSPGGGRILGYGYTF	TGTGCCAGCAGCCCCGGGGGGGGTCGGATACTAGGCTATGGCTACACCTTC